The clone carrying this TCR beta chain was picked up a small number of times. The data belong to a study of T cells after yellow fever vaccination. Looked up from germline, CDR1 is DFQATT and CDR2 is SNEGSKA (reference sequence). This CDR3 spans 15 amino acids. TCRdb passed the 5' RACE reads through MiXCR, listing each CDR3 protein once. Among approximately 450,000 distinct CDR3 sequences listed, about 17% were seen once. Here the sequenced sample was PBMCs, taken before the yellow fever booster vaccination. The receptor was derived from a man younger than 35 who received the YFV17D yellow fever vaccine. This rearrangement joins TRBV20-1 to TRBJ2-1, with TRBD2 matching over 7 bases. The CDR3 region is CRAPFGGWSYNEQFF. CDR3 nucleotide sequence: TGCAGAGCTCCTTTCGGGGGGTGGTCCTACAATGAGCAGTTCTTC.